One and the same sample provided the 10 T cell receptor beta chains below, sequenced in a study of blood T cell repertoires in COVID-19. Using immunoSEQ multiplex PCR, the repertoire was profiled, and TCRdb retains in-frame clones only, with some absent. This sample yields about 90,000 clones, of which roughly nine tenths are seen a single time; 2.5% to 3.5% belongs to the top ten. The specimen was peripheral blood. These receptors came from a man aged 45-65 years with COVID-19, enrolled during active disease.

The chain combines TRBV4-3 with TRBJ2-5; no definite D call. The CDR3 has 15 residues. CDR1 LGHNA and CDR2 YSLEER come from the germline V gene. V was trimmed by 0 bases and J by 1 base, leaving 9 bases between them. The CDR3 DNA reads as TGCGCCAGCAGCCAAGATCGGGTGACCCAAGAGACCCAGTACTTC. It specifies CASSQDRVTQETQYF.

This chain joins TRBV30 and TRBJ1-2; TRBD1 agrees at 7 bases. The CDR3 runs 16 residues. V lost 1 base to trimming and J lost 8 bases; unmatched junction nucleotides: 16. The V gene's germline CDR1 is GTSNPN and CDR2 SVGIG (reference sequence). The chain's CDR3 is CAWSETGINLGHGYTF. CDR3 sequence (DNA): TGTGCCTGGAGTGAGACAGGGATCAATTTGGGGCACGGCTACACCTTC.

V and J are TRBV28 and TRBJ1-6, with a weak D call TRBD1 (6 bases). CDR3 size: 14 residues. The ends were cut back, 6 bases at V and 10 bases at J, with 16 bases in the middle. Germline CDR1 reads MDHEN; CDR2 reads SYDVKM. In nucleotides, the CDR3 is TGTGCCAGCAGGTCGGACAGCTCATTATCACCCCTCCACTTT. Its translation: CASRSDSSLSPLHF.

In this sample, this clone turned up once. The chain joins TRBV5-1 to TRBJ1-1; 7 positions match TRBD1. The V gene's germline CDR1 is SGHRS and CDR2 YFSETQ. CDR3 length: 13 residues. Trimming took 6 bases from V and 4 from J; bases not matched to a gene: 6. The CDR3 region is CASNRGSGTEAFF. As DNA, the CDR3 is TGCGCCAGCAACAGGGGCAGTGGCACTGAAGCTTTCTTT.

The chain couples TRBV9 to TRBJ2-7; D is undetermined. Germline V lookup: CDR1 SGDLS, CDR2 YYNGEE. Trimming cost V 3 bases and J 0 bases, with 13 bases left between them. The CDR3 is 15 amino acids. The CDR3: CASSEGSPGSYEQYF. The CDR3 DNA reads TGTGCCAGCAGCGAAGGATCTCCGGGCTCCTACGAGCAGTACTTC.

This rearrangement joins TRBV14 to TRBJ2-3, with unresolved D. Germline values: CDR1 SGHDN, CDR2 FVKESK. Trimming removed 4 bases at V and 6 bases at J, with 11 bases between. The length of the CDR3 is 13 residues. The CDR3 sequence: CASSLQKLDTQYF. The CDR3 DNA reads TGTGCCAGCAGCCTCCAAAAACTGGATACGCAGTATTTT. Variable domain in full (rest from reference TRBV14 and TRBJ2-3): EAGVTQFPSHSVIEKGQTVTLRCDPISGHDNLYWYRRVMGKEIKFLLHFVKESKQDESGMPNNRFLAERTGGTYSTLKVQPAELEDSGVYFCASSLQKLDTQYFGPGTRLTVL.

The rearrangement uses TRBV9 and TRBJ1-2; D not certain. This CDR3 region has 13 residues. Trimming took off 0 bases at V and 8 bases at J, with 11 bases between the two ends. Germline values: CDR1 SGDLS, CDR2 YYNGEE. The CDR3 sequence is CASSVAGVRGYTF. As DNA, the CDR3 is TGTGCCAGCAGCGTAGCCGGGGTTCGCGGCTACACCTTC.

The chain couples TRBV5-4 to TRBJ1-6, with D unclear. Germline CDR1 reads SGHNT; CDR2 reads YYREEE (reference sequence). V was trimmed by 1 base and J by 6 bases, leaving 5 bases between them. The CDR3 consists of 13 residues. CDR3 residues: CASSLKSNSPLHF. DNA for the CDR3: TGTGCCAGCAGCTTGAAGAGTAATTCACCCCTCCACTTT.

The chain couples TRBV11-3 to TRBJ2-1; D perhaps matches TRBD2 (6 bases). The CDR3 has 14 amino acids. The germline CDR1 and CDR2 sequences are SGHNT and YENEEA. Trimming took 5 bases from V and 4 from J, leaving 12 bases between them. This CDR3 reads CASSLRDSYNEQFF. As DNA, the CDR3 is TGTGCCAGCAGCCTGCGGGACTCTTACAATGAGCAGTTCTTC.

The chain couples TRBV5-6 to TRBJ2-1, with D possibly matching TRBD2 (6 bases). The length of the CDR3 is 17 residues. V was clipped by 0 bases and J by 1 base, with 14 bases between them. Germline loops: CDR1 SGHDT, CDR2 YYEEEE. For the CDR3, the DNA is TGTGCCAGCAGCTTGGTTAGGTATGGGGGGTCCTACAATGAGCAGTTCTTC. This encodes CASSLVRYGGSYNEQFF. Full variable domain (missing parts from reference TRBV5-6 and TRBJ2-1): DAGVTQSPTHLIKTRGQQVTLRCSPKSGHDTVSWYQQALGQGPQFIFQYYEEEERQRGNFPDRFSGHQFPNYSSELNVNALLLGDSALYLCASSLVRYGGSYNEQFFGPGTRLTVL.